Listed here are 31 T cell receptor beta chains from one sample, sequenced in a study of T cells in Graves' hyperthyroidism and ophthalmopathy. Amplification targeted TCR beta CDR3 regions from RNA transcripts. With the HTBI primer set, the TCR CDR3 went through a first round of RT-PCR. A single record per CDR3 protein comes from TCRdb applying MiXCR to the multiplex PCR reads. The table lists hundreds of thousands of distinct CDR3 sequences, 18% of them singletons. Sequencing used blood. The receptors shown here come from a woman in her forties or fifties with Graves' hyperthyroidism that later progressed to Graves' ophthalmopathy.

This clonotype was seen only a few times. The chain has TRBV4-1 and TRBJ2-7, with D uncertain. Per germline, CDR1 MGHRA and CDR2 YSYEKL. The CDR3 runs to 14 residues. Trimming took off 1 base at V and 5 bases at J, with 12 bases between the two ends. CDR3 bases: TGCGCCAGCAGCCAAGTCCCGACCAGCCACGAGCAGTACTTC. It codes for CASSQVPTSHEQYF.

The sample holds a few counts of this clonotype. The chain has TRBV20-1 and TRBJ2-2, with 8 bases that match TRBD1. The junction had 8 bases not matched to a gene; V was cut back by 6 bases and J by 5 bases. Germline V gives CDR1 DFQATT, CDR2 SNEGSKA (reference sequence). This CDR3 region has 14 residues. CDR3 amino acids: CSAATGAVTGELFF. The CDR3 nucleotides read TGCAGTGCGGCGACAGGGGCTGTAACCGGGGAGCTGTTTTTT.

Only a few counts were recorded for this clonotype. The V and J genes are TRBV7-8 and TRBJ2-1; perhaps D is TRBD1 or TRBD2 (6 bases each). The germline gives CDR1 SGHVS, CDR2 FQNEAQ. V was cut by 5 bases and J by 4 bases, with 15 bases left in between. The CDR3 is 15 amino acids. CDR3 residues: CASSPGARRYNEQFF. CDR3 nucleotides: TGTGCCAGCAGCCCGGGGGCTCGACGATACAATGAGCAGTTCTTC.

For this clonotype: This may arise from a read error, as a much more abundant clone is one base away. This chain uses TRBV2 with TRBJ2-5, with D perhaps matching TRBD1 or TRBD2 (5 bases each). Trimming cost V 10 bases and J 2 bases, with 17 bases left between them. The CDR3 is 14 residues long. Germline V gives CDR1 SNHLY, CDR2 FYNNEI. The CDR3 DNA is TGTGCCACAAGGGGACGAACAGAACAAGAGACCCAGTACTTC. Its translation: CATRGRTEQETQYF.

This rearrangement joins TRBV6-5 to TRBJ2-1; D remains unclear. V gave up 4 bases and J gave up 5 bases, with 12 bases separating them. The CDR3 has 14 residues. CDR1 MNHEY and CDR2 SVGAGI come from the germline V gene. The CDR3: CASSFEISNNEQFF. CDR3 nucleotides: TGTGCCAGCAGTTTCGAAATATCCAACAATGAGCAGTTCTTC.

This clonotype was counted a few times. The chain uses TRBV12-3 or TRBV12-4 and TRBJ2-2, with TRBD2 matching over 13 bases. J lost 4 bases, V lost 6 bases, and 11 bases had no gene match. The CDR3 is 18 residues long. CDR3 loop: CASRPRVTSGGRTGELFF. The CDR3 DNA reads TGTGCCAGCAGGCCCCGGGTGACTAGCGGGGGGCGCACCGGGGAGCTGTTTTTT.

This clonotype was seen a few times. J is TRBJ1-2 and V is TRBV10-1; no clear D gene. V lost 2 bases, J lost 5 bases, and 9 bases lay in between. CDR1 is WNHNN, CDR2 SYGVQD, per germline (reference sequence). The CDR3 runs to 13 residues. The CDR3 spells CASSENILYGYTF. Written as DNA, the CDR3 is TGCGCCAGCAGTGAGAATATCCTATATGGCTACACCTTC.

About this clonotype: One end of the junction does not line up with germline, which may come from a read error. This chain links TRBV20-1 with TRBJ2-7; D is perhaps TRBD1 (5 bases). The CDR3 covers 13 residues. The germline gives CDR1 DFQATT, CDR2 SNEGSKA (reference sequence). The CDR3 nucleotides are TGCAATGCTAGAGAACAGGAGCCCTACGAGCAGTACTTC. It encodes CNAREQEPYEQYF.

This clonotype was detected many times. The V and J genes are TRBV11-3 and TRBJ1-1; TRBD1 is a possible D gene (5 bases). The germline V gene encodes CDR1 SGHNT and CDR2 YENEEA. The V end lost 3 bases, the J end lost 0 bases, and 23 bases lay between the germline ends. CDR3 size: 19 residues. Written as DNA, the CDR3 is TGTGCCAGCAGCTTGGGGGACGGATGCCTCTCCCGCCTGAACACTGAAGCTTTCTTT. As protein: CASSLGDGCLSRLNTEAFF.

The chain uses TRBV19 and TRBJ2-1, with D hard to call. CDR3 size: 13 residues. V gave up 0 bases and J gave up 8 bases, with 8 bases separating them. Per germline, CDR1 LNHDA and CDR2 SQIVND (reference sequence). The CDR3 is CASSIERGDEQFF. In DNA, the CDR3 is TGTGCCAGTAGTATAGAGAGAGGCGATGAGCAGTTCTTC.

CDR3 loop: CSVTTGVVLYGYTF. The DNA for the CDR3 is TGCAGCGTAACCACAGGAGTGGTTCTCTATGGCTACACCTTC. V gene TRBV29-1 combines with J gene TRBJ1-2, with D tentatively TRBD1 (5 bases). The CDR3 covers 14 residues. V dropped 6 bases and J dropped 4 bases, with 18 bases sitting between them. CDR1 is SQVTM, CDR2 ANQGSEA, per germline.

This rearrangement joins TRBV5-1 to TRBJ1-1; D is undetermined. Trimming pared 6 bases from V and 8 bases from J, leaving 14 bases between. The germline gives CDR1 SGHRS, CDR2 YFSETQ. The CDR3 is made up of 12 amino acids. CDR3 in amino acids: CASISPVREAFF. Here the CDR3 DNA reads TGCGCCAGCATCTCACCCGTCAGGGAAGCTTTCTTT.

This clonotype was observed many times. The chain is built from TRBV30 and TRBJ2-1, with TRBD1 matching over 10 bases. CDR3 length: 14 residues. CDR1 and CDR2 from the germline V gene are GTSNPN and SVGIG (reference sequence). Trimming at V came to 3 bases and at J to 10 bases, leaving 9 bases not matched to a gene. CDR3 in DNA: TGTGCCTGGAGCGCAGACAGGGGGCGCAGGGAGCAGTTCTTC. Residues: CAWSADRGRREQFF.

The gene calls are TRBV7-9 and TRBJ2-3; D is uncertain. The CDR3 consists of 17 residues. Germline CDR1 SEHNR, CDR2 FQNEAQ (reference sequence). Trimming took 1 base from V and 2 from J, leaving 16 bases between them. CDR3 sequence reads: CASSLVSYRIPTDTQYF. The CDR3 DNA sequence: TGTGCCAGCAGCTTAGTTTCTTACCGGATTCCCACAGATACGCAGTATTTT.

The chain employs TRBV29-1 and TRBJ2-5; D possibly uses TRBD1 or TRBD2 (5 bases each). The CDR3 runs 14 residues. V was shortened by 4 bases and J by 4 bases, with 16 bases between the two germline ends. Germline-derived CDR1 and CDR2 are SQVTM and ANQGSEA. CDR3 protein: CSVVGPGARETQYF. The CDR3 nucleotides read TGCAGCGTTGTGGGGCCCGGGGCCCGAGAGACCCAGTACTTC.

The chain links TRBV6-1 to TRBJ1-6, with a tentative D call TRBD1 (6 bases). The CDR3 is 18 residues long. With 0 bases removed from V and 10 bases from J, the gap between germline ends came to 22 bases. CDR1 and CDR2 (germline): MNHNS, SASEGT. As DNA, the CDR3 is TGTGCCAGCAGTGAAGCGCTCGCGGGGGCGGGTCTCAGGTCACCCCTCCACTTT. It specifies CASSEALAGAGLRSPLHF.

This clonotype occurred a few times. CDR3 nucleotides: TGTGCCAGCAGTCCGGACAGGGGACACTACGAGCAGTACTTC. This gives the protein CASSPDRGHYEQYF. The chain has TRBV27 and TRBJ2-7; 9 nucleotides line up with TRBD1. This CDR3 is built from 14 residues. With V trimmed by 5 bases and J by 3 bases, 5 bases remained unmatched. Germline V gene lookup returns CDR1 MNHEY and CDR2 SMNVEV (reference sequence).

This clonotype was detected ten times or more. The J gene is TRBJ1-1, the V gene TRBV30; TRBD1 is a possible D gene (5 bases). The CDR3 covers 13 residues. Germline-derived CDR1 and CDR2 are GTSNPN and SVGIG (reference sequence). V lost 2 bases to trimming and J lost 8 bases, with 15 bases between them. The chain's CDR3 is CAWSPSPGLEAFF. CDR3 DNA: TGTGCCTGGAGTCCCTCTCCGGGGCTGGAAGCTTTCTTT.

This clonotype was picked up a small number of times. The chain combines TRBV25-1 with TRBJ2-1; TRBD2 agrees at 8 bases. Trimming removed 3 bases from V and 4 bases from J; junction bases left unmatched: 8. The CDR3 is 16 amino acids. From germline, CDR1 is MGHDK and CDR2 SYGVNS. The CDR3 sequence is CASSDVLGGGYNEQFF. Here the CDR3 DNA reads TGTGCCAGCAGTGATGTCCTTGGCGGGGGGTACAATGAGCAGTTCTTC.

In this sample, this clonotype turned up a few times. The V gene is TRBV6-1, the J gene TRBJ1-1; a possible D gene is TRBD1 (6 bases). Germline CDR1 MNHNS, CDR2 SASEGT. The CDR3 is 13 amino acids. V lost 8 bases and J lost 2, with 12 bases in between. This CDR3 reads CASGFRGNTEAFF. As DNA, the CDR3 is TGTGCCAGCGGGTTCAGGGGTAACACTGAAGCTTTCTTT.

J is TRBJ2-3 and V is TRBV10-3, with D hard to call. The CDR3 is 13 amino acids. CDR1 is ENHRY and CDR2 is SYGVKD in the germline V gene. Deletions cut 0 bases from V and 5 bases from J, with 6 bases between. For the CDR3, the DNA is TGTGCCATCAGTGAGTCGATGGGAGATACGCAGTATTTT. Protein: CAISESMGDTQYF.

The gene calls are TRBV19 and TRBJ1-5; 7 bases agree with TRBD1. This CDR3 has 16 residues. With 7 bases clipped from V and 6 bases from J, the junction kept 15 bases outside the gene matches. Germline V gene data show CDR1 as LNHDA and CDR2 as SQIVND (reference sequence). CDR3 sequence: CASTPTQTGLIQPQHF. The CDR3 region has the DNA TGTGCCAGTACCCCAACCCAGACAGGGCTCATTCAGCCCCAGCATTTT. The full variable domain, in which reference TRBV19 and TRBJ1-5 provide the parts outside the CDR3, is DGGITQSPKYLFRKEGQNVTLSCEQNLNHDAMYWYRQDPGQGLRLIYYSQIVNDFQKGDIAEGYSVSREKKESFPLTVTSAQKNPTAFYLCASTPTQTGLIQPQHFGDGTRLSIL.

This clonotype came up a few times. The chain employs TRBV7-3 and TRBJ2-5; possibly TRBD2 for D (6 bases). CDR1 SGHTA and CDR2 FQGTGA come from the germline V gene. The V end lost 0 bases, the J end lost 5 bases, and 13 bases lay between the germline ends. The CDR3 is 15 amino acids. The CDR3 reads CASSLTVAGWETQYF. The DNA for the CDR3 is TGTGCCAGCAGCTTAACGGTTGCGGGGTGGGAGACCCAGTACTTC.

This clonotype was seen at least ten times. This chain links TRBV7-8 with TRBJ2-5, with D tentatively TRBD2 (6 bases). The CDR3 contains 16 residues. The ends were cut back, 1 base at V and 4 bases at J, with 16 bases in the middle. Per the germline V gene, CDR1 is SGHVS and CDR2 is FQNEAQ. CDR3 residues: CASSLVGGVFGETQYF. CDR3 nucleotides: TGTGCCAGCAGCTTAGTTGGAGGGGTATTTGGAGAGACCCAGTACTTC.

This clonotype was seen more than once but under ten times. The chain employs TRBV27 and TRBJ1-5, with D possibly TRBD1 on 5 matching bases. Between the trimmed V and J ends, which lost 3 bases and 3 bases, there was a span of 9 bases. Germline V gene data show CDR1 as MNHEY and CDR2 as SMNVEV (reference sequence). This CDR3 has 14 residues. CDR3 residues: CASSFQGANQPQHF. CDR3 bases: TGTGCCAGCAGTTTTCAGGGCGCCAATCAGCCCCAGCATTTT.

This clonotype was observed at least ten times. This rearrangement joins TRBV7-2 to TRBJ1-6; no clear D. There are 14 residues in the CDR3. Germline CDR1 is SGHTA and CDR2 is FQGNSA. V was cut by 1 base and J by 7 bases, with 8 bases left in between. CDR3 in amino acids: CASSLEGRNSPLHF. The CDR3 nucleotides are TGTGCCAGCAGCTTAGAAGGGAGAAATTCACCCCTCCACTTT.

The chain is built from TRBV20-1 and TRBJ2-2, with 8 nucleotides matching TRBD2. The CDR3 is 14 amino acids. In germline, CDR1 is DFQATT, CDR2 SNEGSKA (reference sequence). J lost 4 bases, V lost 5 bases, and 6 bases had no gene match. The CDR3: CSAHAGTSTGELFF. In nucleotides, the CDR3 is TGCAGTGCTCATGCCGGGACTAGCACCGGGGAGCTGTTTTTT.

This clonotype has a count of ten or more. J is TRBJ1-2 and V is TRBV20-1, with TRBD1 matching over 12 bases. Germline V CDR1 and CDR2: DFQATT, SNEGSKA (reference sequence). Germline trimming cut 4 bases from V and 6 bases from J; bases unmatched to any gene: 3. The CDR3 covers 13 residues. The CDR3 nucleotides are TGCAGTGCTACAGGGACAGGGGGCGATGGCTACACCTTC. Translating it yields CSATGTGGDGYTF.

This clonotype has more than one count but fewer than ten. The gene calls are TRBV9 and TRBJ2-1, with D maybe TRBD2 (5 bases). The germline V gene encodes CDR1 SGDLS and CDR2 YYNGEE. The CDR3 extends over 15 amino acids. V lost 4 bases, J lost 0 bases, and 11 bases lay in between. CDR3 coding DNA: TGTGCCAGCAGCCCCATTGGGAGCTCCTACAATGAGCAGTTCTTC. Translation gives CASSPIGSSYNEQFF.

J is TRBJ1-4 and V is TRBV7-3, with D possibly matching TRBD1 (5 bases). The CDR3 spans 15 residues. V lost 5 bases to trimming and J lost 8 bases, with 18 bases between them. The germline gives CDR1 SGHTA, CDR2 FQGTGA. CDR3 protein: CASSARGGLEEKLFF. The CDR3 DNA reads as TGTGCCAGCAGCGCCCGGGGGGGACTAGAGGAAAAACTGTTTTTT.

This clonotype was seen a handful of times. This chain connects TRBV7-8 to TRBJ1-5, with 7 bases aligning to TRBD1. The CDR3 is 14 residues long. V lost 8 bases and J lost 2; bases outside the gene matches: 6. Germline V gene data show CDR1 as SGHVS and CDR2 as FQNEAQ. The CDR3 DNA follows: TGTGCCAGCGGGGTAGACAGGGGCAATCAGCCCCAGCATTTT. It translates to CASGVDRGNQPQHF.